Here is one T cell receptor (beta chain) with its context. The antigen is not known. PCR amplification relied on 60 Vbeta primers (plus 13 Jbeta primers). Generated by immunoSEQ multiplex PCR, the TCRdb table keeps only in-frame clones and is missing some. The sample holds 70,000 to 100,000 clones; 80% are singletons and the top ten take 20% to 25%. Trimming removed 7 bases at V and 2 bases at J, with 8 bases between. The V gene's germline CDR1 is SQVTM and CDR2 ANQGSEA. The CDR3 runs to 11 residues. The record originates from a study of cytomegalovirus exposure and HLA in healthy donors. Study-wide points: For TCR beta chains, V- and J-gene trimming was later linked to a missense DCLRE1C variant. A previous analysis found most TCR beta V segments productive roughly 87% or roughly 30% of the time.

The clonotype originates from a woman aged 45-59 years in good health and CMV-seropositive. The sample taken for sequencing was PBMCs. The J gene is TRBJ1-1, the V gene TRBV29-1, with D possibly TRBD1 on 5 matching bases. CDR3 sequence: CSAGHNTEAFF. CDR3 nucleotides: TGCAGCGCCGGACACAACACTGAAGCTTTCTTT.